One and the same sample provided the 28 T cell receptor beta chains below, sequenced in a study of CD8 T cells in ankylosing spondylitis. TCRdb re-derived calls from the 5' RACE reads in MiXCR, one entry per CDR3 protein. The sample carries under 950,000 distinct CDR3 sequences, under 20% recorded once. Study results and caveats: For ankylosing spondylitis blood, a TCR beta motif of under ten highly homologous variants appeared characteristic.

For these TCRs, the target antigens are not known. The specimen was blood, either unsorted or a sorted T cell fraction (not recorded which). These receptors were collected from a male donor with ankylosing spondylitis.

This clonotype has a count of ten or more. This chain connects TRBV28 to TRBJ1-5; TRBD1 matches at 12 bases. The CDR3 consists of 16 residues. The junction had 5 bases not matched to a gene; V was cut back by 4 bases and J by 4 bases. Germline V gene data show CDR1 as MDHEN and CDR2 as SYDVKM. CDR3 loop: CASSSPGQGANQPQHF. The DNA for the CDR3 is TGTGCCAGCAGTTCTCCGGGACAGGGGGCAAATCAGCCCCAGCATTTT. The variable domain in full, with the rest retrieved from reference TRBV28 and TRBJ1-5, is DVKVTQSSRYLVKRTGEKVFLECVQDMDHENMFWYRQDPGLGLRLIYFSYDVKMKEKGDIPEGYSVSREKKERFSLILESASTNQTSMYLCASSSPGQGANQPQHFGDGTRLSIL.

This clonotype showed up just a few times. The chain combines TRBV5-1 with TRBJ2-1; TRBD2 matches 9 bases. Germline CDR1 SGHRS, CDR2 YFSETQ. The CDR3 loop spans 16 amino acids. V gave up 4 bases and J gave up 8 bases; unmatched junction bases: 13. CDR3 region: CASSRTGTSFGDEQFF. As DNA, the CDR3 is TGCGCCAGCAGCCGAACCGGGACTAGCTTCGGCGATGAGCAGTTCTTC.

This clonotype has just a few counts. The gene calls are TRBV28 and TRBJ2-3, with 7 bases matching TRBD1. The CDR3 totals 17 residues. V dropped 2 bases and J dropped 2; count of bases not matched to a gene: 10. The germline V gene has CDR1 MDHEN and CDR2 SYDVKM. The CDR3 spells CASSLVGTESLTDTQYF. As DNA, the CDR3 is TGTGCCAGCAGTTTAGTGGGGACAGAGAGCCTCACAGATACGCAGTATTTT.

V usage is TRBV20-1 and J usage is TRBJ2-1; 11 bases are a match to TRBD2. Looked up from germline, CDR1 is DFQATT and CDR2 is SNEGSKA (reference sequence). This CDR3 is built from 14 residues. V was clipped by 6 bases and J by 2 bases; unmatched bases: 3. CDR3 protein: CSAQTSGAYNEQFF. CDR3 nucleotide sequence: TGCAGTGCCCAGACTAGCGGGGCCTACAATGAGCAGTTCTTC.

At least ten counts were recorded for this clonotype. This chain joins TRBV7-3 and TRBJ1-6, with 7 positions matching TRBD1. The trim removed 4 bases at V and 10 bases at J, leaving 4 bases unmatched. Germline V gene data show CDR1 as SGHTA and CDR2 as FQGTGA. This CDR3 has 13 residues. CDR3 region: CASSYDRVSPLHF. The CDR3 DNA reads TGTGCCAGCAGCTACGACAGGGTCTCACCCCTCCACTTT.

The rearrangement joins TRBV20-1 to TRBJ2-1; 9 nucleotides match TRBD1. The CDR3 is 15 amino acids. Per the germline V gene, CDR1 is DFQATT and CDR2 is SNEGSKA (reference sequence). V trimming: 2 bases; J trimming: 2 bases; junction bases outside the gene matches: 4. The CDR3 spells CSARPQGATYNEQFF. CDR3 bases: TGCAGTGCTAGACCACAGGGGGCAACCTACAATGAGCAGTTCTTC.

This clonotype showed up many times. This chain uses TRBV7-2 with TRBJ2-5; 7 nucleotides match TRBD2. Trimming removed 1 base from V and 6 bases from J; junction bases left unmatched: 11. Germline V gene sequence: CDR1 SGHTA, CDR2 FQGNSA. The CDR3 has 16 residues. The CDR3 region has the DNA TGTGCCAGCAGCTTAGGTGGTGGCGGGAGTCGAAAGACCCAGTACTTC. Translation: CASSLGGGGSRKTQYF.

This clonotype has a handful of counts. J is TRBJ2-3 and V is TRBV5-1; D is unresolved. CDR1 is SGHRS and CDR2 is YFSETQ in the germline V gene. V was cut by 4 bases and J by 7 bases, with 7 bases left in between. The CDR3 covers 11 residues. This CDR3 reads CASSPPHTQYF. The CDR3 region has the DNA TGCGCCAGCAGCCCACCACATACGCAGTATTTT.

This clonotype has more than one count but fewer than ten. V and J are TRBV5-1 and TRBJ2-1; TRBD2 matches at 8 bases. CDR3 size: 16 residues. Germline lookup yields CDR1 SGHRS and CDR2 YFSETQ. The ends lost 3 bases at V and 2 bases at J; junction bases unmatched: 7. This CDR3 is CASSWVGGVAYNEQFF. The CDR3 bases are TGCGCCAGCAGCTGGGTCGGGGGGGTTGCCTACAATGAGCAGTTCTTC. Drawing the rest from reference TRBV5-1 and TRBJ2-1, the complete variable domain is KAGVTQTPRYLIKTRGQQVTLSCSPISGHRSVSWYQQTPGQGLQFLFEYFSETQRNKGNFPGRFSGRQFSNSRSEMNVSTLELGDSALYLCASSWVGGVAYNEQFFGPGTRLTVL.

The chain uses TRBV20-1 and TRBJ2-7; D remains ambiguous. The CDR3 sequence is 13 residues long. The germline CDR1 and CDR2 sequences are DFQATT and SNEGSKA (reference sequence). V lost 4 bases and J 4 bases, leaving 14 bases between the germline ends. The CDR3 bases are TGCAGTGCTAACCCAAGGAACGCTTACGAGCAGTACTTC. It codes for CSANPRNAYEQYF.

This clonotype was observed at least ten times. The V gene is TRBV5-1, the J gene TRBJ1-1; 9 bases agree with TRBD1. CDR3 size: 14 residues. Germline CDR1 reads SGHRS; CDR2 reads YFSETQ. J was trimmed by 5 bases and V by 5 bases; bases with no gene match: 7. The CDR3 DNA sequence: TGCGCCAGCAGACAGACAGGGGGGAGAACTGAAGCTTTCTTT. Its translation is CASRQTGGRTEAFF.

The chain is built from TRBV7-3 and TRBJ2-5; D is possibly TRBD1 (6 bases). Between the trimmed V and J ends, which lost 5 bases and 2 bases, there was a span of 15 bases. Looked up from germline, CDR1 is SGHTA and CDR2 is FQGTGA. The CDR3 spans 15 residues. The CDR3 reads CASSITGFPQETQYF. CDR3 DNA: TGTGCCAGCAGCATCACAGGGTTTCCACAAGAGACCCAGTACTTC.

The CDR3 nucleotides are TGCAGCGTGAGGTCCGGGACAGGGGCTAACTATGGCTACACCTTC. Its protein is CSVRSGTGANYGYTF. This chain connects TRBV29-1 to TRBJ1-2, with 10 bases aligning to TRBD1. Germline V gives CDR1 SQVTM, CDR2 ANQGSEA. The CDR3 loop spans 15 amino acids. V dropped 6 bases and J dropped 0; count of bases not matched to a gene: 7.

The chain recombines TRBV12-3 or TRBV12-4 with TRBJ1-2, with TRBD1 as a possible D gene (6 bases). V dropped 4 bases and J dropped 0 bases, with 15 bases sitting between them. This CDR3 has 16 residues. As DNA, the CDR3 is TGTGCCAGCAGTTCTACCGAGGGGGAGGCTAACTATGGCTACACCTTC. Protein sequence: CASSSTEGEANYGYTF.

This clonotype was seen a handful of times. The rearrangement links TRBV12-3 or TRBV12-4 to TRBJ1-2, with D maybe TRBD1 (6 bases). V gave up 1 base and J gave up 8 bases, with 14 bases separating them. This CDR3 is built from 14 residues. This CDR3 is CASSLGQAAGGYTF. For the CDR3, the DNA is TGTGCCAGCAGTTTAGGACAGGCCGCGGGGGGCTACACCTTC.

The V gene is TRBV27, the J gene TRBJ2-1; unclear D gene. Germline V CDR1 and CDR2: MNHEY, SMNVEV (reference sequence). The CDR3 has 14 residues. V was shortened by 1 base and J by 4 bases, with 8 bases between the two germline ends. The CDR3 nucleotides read TGTGCCAGCAGTTTATACCCCAGGTACAATGAGCAGTTCTTC. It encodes CASSLYPRYNEQFF.

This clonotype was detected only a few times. CDR3 loop: CASSPAGGPGREQFF. CDR3 in DNA: TGTGCCAGCAGCCCGGCGGGAGGGCCCGGACGGGAGCAGTTCTTC. This sequence joins TRBV9 and TRBJ2-1; 9 bases match TRBD2. Germline CDR1 SGDLS, CDR2 YYNGEE. With V trimmed by 4 bases and J by 10 bases, 12 bases remained unmatched. CDR3 length: 15 residues.

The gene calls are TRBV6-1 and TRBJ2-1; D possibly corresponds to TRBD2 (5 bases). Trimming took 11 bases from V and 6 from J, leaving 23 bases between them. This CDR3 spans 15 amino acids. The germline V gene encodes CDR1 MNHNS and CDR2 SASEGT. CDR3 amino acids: CAALAGLLSGNEQFF. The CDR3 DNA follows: TGTGCCGCCCTGGCGGGCCTACTGTCGGGCAATGAGCAGTTCTTC.

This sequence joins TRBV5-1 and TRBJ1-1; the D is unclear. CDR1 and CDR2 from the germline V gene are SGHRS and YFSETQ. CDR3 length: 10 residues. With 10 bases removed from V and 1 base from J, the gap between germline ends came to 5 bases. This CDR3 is CALKNTEAFF. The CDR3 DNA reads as TGCGCCCTGAAGAACACTGAAGCTTTCTTT.

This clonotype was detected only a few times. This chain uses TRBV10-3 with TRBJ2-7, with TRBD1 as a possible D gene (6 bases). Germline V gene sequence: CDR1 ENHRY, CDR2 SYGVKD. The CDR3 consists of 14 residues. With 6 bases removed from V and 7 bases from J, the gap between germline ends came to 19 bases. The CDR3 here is CAIRTQGGMGEQYF. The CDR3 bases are TGTGCCATCAGGACACAGGGTGGGATGGGTGAGCAGTACTTC.

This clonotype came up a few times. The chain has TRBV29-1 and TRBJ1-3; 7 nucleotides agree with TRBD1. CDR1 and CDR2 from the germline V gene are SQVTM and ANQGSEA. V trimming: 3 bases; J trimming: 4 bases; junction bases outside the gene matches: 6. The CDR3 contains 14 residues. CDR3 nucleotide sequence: TGCAGCGTTGATCCAGGGGGGCTCGGAAACACCATATATTTT. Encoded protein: CSVDPGGLGNTIYF. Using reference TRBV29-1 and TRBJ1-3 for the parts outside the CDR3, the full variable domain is SAVISQKPSRDICQRGTSLTIQCQVDSQVTMMFWYRQQPGQSLTLIATANQGSEATYESGFVIDKFPISRPNLTFSTLTVSNMSPEDSSIYLCSVDPGGLGNTIYFGEGSWLTVV.

The CDR3 here is CASSFSGPGPNEQFF. The CDR3 nucleotides read TGTGCCAGCAGCTTTTCTGGGCCAGGGCCCAATGAGCAGTTCTTC. The chain has TRBV7-2 and TRBJ2-1; D possibly corresponds to TRBD1 (5 bases). The CDR3 covers 15 residues. Looked up from germline, CDR1 is SGHTA and CDR2 is FQGNSA. The V end was cut by 3 bases, the J end by 6 bases, with 15 bases between.

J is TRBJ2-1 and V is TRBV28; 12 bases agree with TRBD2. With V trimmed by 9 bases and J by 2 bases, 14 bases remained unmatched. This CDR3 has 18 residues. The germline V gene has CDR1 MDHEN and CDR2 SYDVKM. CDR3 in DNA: TGTGCCAGTGCGTCCTGGACTAGCGGGGAGTCGACCTACAATGAGCAGTTCTTC. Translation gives CASASWTSGESTYNEQFF.

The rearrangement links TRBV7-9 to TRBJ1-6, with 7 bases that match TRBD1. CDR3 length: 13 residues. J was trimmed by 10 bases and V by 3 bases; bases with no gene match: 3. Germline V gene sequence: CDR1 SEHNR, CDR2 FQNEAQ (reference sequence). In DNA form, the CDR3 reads TGTGCCAGCAGCTTGACAGGGATGTCACCCCTCCACTTT. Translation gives CASSLTGMSPLHF. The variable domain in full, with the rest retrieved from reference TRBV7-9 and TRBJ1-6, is DTGVSQNPRHKITKRGQNVTFRCDPISEHNRLYWYRQTLGQGPEFLTYFQNEAQLEKSRLLSDRFSAERPKGSFSTLEIQRTEQGDSAMYLCASSLTGMSPLHFGNGTRLTVT.

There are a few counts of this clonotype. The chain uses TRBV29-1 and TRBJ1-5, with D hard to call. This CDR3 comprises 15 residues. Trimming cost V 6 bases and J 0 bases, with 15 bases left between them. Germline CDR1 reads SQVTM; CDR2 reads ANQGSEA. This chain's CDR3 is CSVADGDYSNQPQHF. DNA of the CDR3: TGCAGCGTCGCCGACGGAGATTATAGCAATCAGCCCCAGCATTTT.

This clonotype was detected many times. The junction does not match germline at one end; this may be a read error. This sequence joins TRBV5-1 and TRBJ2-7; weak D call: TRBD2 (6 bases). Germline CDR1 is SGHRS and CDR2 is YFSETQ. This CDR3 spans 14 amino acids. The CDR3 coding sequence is TGTGCCAGCAGCCCCCGGGGGAGCTCCTACGAGCAGTACTTC. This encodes CASSPRGSSYEQYF.

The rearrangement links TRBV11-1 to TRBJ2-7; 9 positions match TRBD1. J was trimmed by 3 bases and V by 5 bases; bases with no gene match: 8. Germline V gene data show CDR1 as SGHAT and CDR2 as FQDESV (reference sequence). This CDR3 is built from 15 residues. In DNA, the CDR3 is TGTGCCAGCAGCCTCACATCGACAGGGGGCTACGAGCAGTACTTC. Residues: CASSLTSTGGYEQYF. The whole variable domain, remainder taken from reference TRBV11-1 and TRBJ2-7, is EAEVAQSPRYKITEKSQAVAFWCDPISGHATLYWYRQILGQGPELLVQFQDESVVDDSQLPKDRFSAERLKGVDSTLKIQPAELGDSAMYLCASSLTSTGGYEQYFGPGTRLTVT.

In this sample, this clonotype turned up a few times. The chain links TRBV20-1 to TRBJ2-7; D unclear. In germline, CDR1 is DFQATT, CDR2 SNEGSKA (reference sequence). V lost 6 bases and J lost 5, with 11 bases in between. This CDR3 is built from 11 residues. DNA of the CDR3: TGCAGTGCCCCCTTCGTCCACGAGCAGTACTTC. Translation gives CSAPFVHEQYF.